A selection of T cell receptor beta chains follows, all from one sample in a study of blood T cell repertoires in COVID-19. Here immunoSEQ multiplex PCR was the method, and the copy in TCRdb shows in-frame clones only, minus some. The top ten hold 1.4% of the sample, which has roughly 220,000 clones, around 83% seen once. Sequencing was performed on peripheral blood. The receptors originated from a woman in her thirties or forties who had recovered from COVID-19. The CDR3 runs from the conserved cysteine through the conserved F or W. The order of the fields is J gene, D gene, V gene, clone size, CDR3 DNA, CDR3 protein. The D gene is left open where the match is weak. Not all rows give a size; the values are once, few, many and, for expanded clones, a class.

J gene: TRBJ1-3
D gene: -
V gene: TRBV19
clone size: -
CDR3 DNA: TGTGCCAGTAGTATCCCGGGACATTTCTCTGGAAACACCATATATTTT
CDR3 protein: CASSIPGHFSGNTIYF

J gene: TRBJ1-2
D gene: -
V gene: TRBV7-9
clone size: -
CDR3 DNA: TGTGCCAGCAGCTTAGGATTCTCCCAACCAGGTGGCTACACCTTC
CDR3 protein: CASSLGFSQPGGYTF

J gene: TRBJ1-5
D gene: -
V gene: TRBV14
clone size: -
CDR3 DNA: TGTGCCAGCAGCCCTCACATGGATCAGCCCCAGCATTTT
CDR3 protein: CASSPHMDQPQHF

J gene: TRBJ1-1
D gene: -
V gene: TRBV12-3/TRBV12-4
clone size: -
CDR3 DNA: TGTGCCAGCAGTTTTCAGGGGAACACTGAAGCTTTCTTT
CDR3 protein: CASSFQGNTEAFF

J gene: TRBJ1-4
D gene: -
V gene: TRBV5-8
clone size: -
CDR3 DNA: TGTGCCAGCAGCTTGGCCGGACATTCGGGCGAAAAACTGTTTTTT
CDR3 protein: CASSLAGHSGEKLFF

J gene: TRBJ2-3
D gene: -
V gene: TRBV10-1
clone size: -
CDR3 DNA: TGCGCCAGCAGGCCTGACAGAAACACAGATACGCAGTATTTT
CDR3 protein: CASRPDRNTDTQYF

J gene: TRBJ2-7
D gene: -
V gene: TRBV18
clone size: -
CDR3 DNA: TGTGCCAGCTCACCCGAGCAGGGGGGCTGGTACGAGCAGTACTTC
CDR3 protein: CASSPEQGGWYEQYF

J gene: TRBJ1-2
D gene: -
V gene: TRBV7-2
clone size: -
CDR3 DNA: TGTGCCAGCAGCTTAAACAGGGCTACCACCCCCCACTATGGCTACACCTTC
CDR3 protein: CASSLNRATTPHYGYTF

J gene: TRBJ1-1
D gene: -
V gene: TRBV5-6
clone size: many
CDR3 DNA: TGTGCCAGCAGCTTAAACATTTACACTGAAGCTTTCTTT
CDR3 protein: CASSLNIYTEAFF

J gene: TRBJ2-7
D gene: TRBD1
V gene: TRBV3-1/TRBV3-2
clone size: -
CDR3 DNA: TGTGCCAGCAGCCAAGATAAGGGGGCTCTGTACGAGCAGTACTTC
CDR3 protein: CASSQDKGALYEQYF

J gene: TRBJ1-1
D gene: -
V gene: TRBV6-5
clone size: once
CDR3 DNA: TGTGCCAGCATCGGCAGGGGCATGAACACTGAAGCTTTCTTT
CDR3 protein: CASIGRGMNTEAFF

J gene: TRBJ1-2
D gene: TRBD1
V gene: TRBV6-6
clone size: -
CDR3 DNA: TGTGCCTCCCGTCGGGGACAGGGATATGGCTACACCTTC
CDR3 protein: CASRRGQGYGYTF

J gene: TRBJ1-4
D gene: -
V gene: TRBV19
clone size: -
CDR3 DNA: TGTGCCAGTAGTGGGGCGACGAGAAATGAAAAACTGTTTTTT
CDR3 protein: CASSGATRNEKLFF

J gene: TRBJ2-1
D gene: TRBD1
V gene: TRBV4-1
clone size: -
CDR3 DNA: TGCGCCAGCAGCCAAGATTTTGGAACGGGACAGGGGGCTTATGAGCAGTTCTTC
CDR3 protein: CASSQDFGTGQGAYEQFF

J gene: TRBJ2-3
D gene: TRBD2
V gene: TRBV2
clone size: -
CDR3 DNA: TGTGCCAGCAGTGAGGGACTAGTCACAGATACGCAGTATTTT
CDR3 protein: CASSEGLVTDTQYF

J gene: TRBJ1-1
D gene: -
V gene: TRBV6-1
clone size: -
CDR3 DNA: TGTGCCAGCAGTGACAGGGGTTTGAACACTGAAGCTTTCTTT
CDR3 protein: CASSDRGLNTEAFF

J gene: TRBJ2-3
D gene: -
V gene: TRBV6-2/TRBV6-3
clone size: -
CDR3 DNA: TGTGCCAGCAGTTATCGGGATACGCAGTATTTT
CDR3 protein: CASSYRDTQYF

J gene: TRBJ1-2
D gene: -
V gene: TRBV6-6
clone size: -
CDR3 DNA: TGTGCCAGCAGTCGCCGGGACACCAAGATCGATGGCTACACCTTC
CDR3 protein: CASSRRDTKIDGYTF

J gene: TRBJ1-2
D gene: -
V gene: TRBV5-6
clone size: -
CDR3 DNA: TGTGCCAGCAGCTTAGGGGAGGGGGTCTATGGCTACACCTTC
CDR3 protein: CASSLGEGVYGYTF